A single sample is the source of the 30 T cell receptor beta chains below, sequenced in a study of blood T cell repertoires in COVID-19 (dated by TCRdb to 2020 to 2021). The library was obtained by the immunoSEQ multiplex PCR assay. TCRdb's version of the immuneACCESS table is confined to in-frame rearrangements and falls short of the full clone set. An unresolved V gene accounts for under half of the shortfall where checked; the remainder is of unknown origin. The sample data list a few hundred thousand clones, and roughly 88% of these were observed just once. The ten most abundant clones make up about 9% of the sample. Sequenced: peripheral blood. The receptors were sampled from a man aged 50-59 years with active or convalescent COVID-19.

V is TRBV10-1 and J is TRBJ2-7; 9 bases match TRBD2. The CDR3 is 17 residues long. CDR1 and CDR2 (germline): WNHNN, SYGVQD (reference sequence). The trim removed 0 bases at V and 3 bases at J, leaving 9 bases unmatched. In nucleotides, the CDR3 is TGCGCCAGCAGTGAGTCGAGGGCTAGCGGGAATATCTACGAGCAGTACTTC. Its protein is CASSESRASGNIYEQYF.

The chain joins TRBV24-1 to TRBJ2-3; TRBD1 agrees at 7 bases. CDR1 KGHDR and CDR2 SFDVKD come from the germline V gene. Losses at the gene ends were 9 bases for V and 5 bases for J; bases not matched to a gene: 7. CDR3 size: 13 residues. As DNA, the CDR3 is TGTGCCACCTCGAAGGGGGCGAGAGATACGCAGTATTTT. This sequence encodes CATSKGARDTQYF.

This clone was counted between two and nine times. This chain connects TRBV7-2 to TRBJ2-7; D possibly corresponds to TRBD1 (6 bases). Trimming cost V 2 bases and J 3 bases, with 11 bases left between them. The germline V gene has CDR1 SGHTA and CDR2 FQGNSA. The CDR3 is made up of 14 amino acids. As DNA, the CDR3 is TGTGCCAGCAGCTTATATGGGGACAACTACGAGCAGTACTTC. Its protein product is CASSLYGDNYEQYF.

The sample holds a few counts of this clone. This chain uses TRBV19 with TRBJ1-6, with D maybe TRBD1 (5 bases). Looked up from germline, CDR1 is LNHDA and CDR2 is SQIVND (reference sequence). The CDR3 sequence is 13 residues long. Trimming cost V 11 bases and J 2 bases, with 10 bases left between them. The CDR3 coding sequence is TGTGCCTCCCAGGGCGCCTATAATTCACCCCTCCACTTT. Translated: CASQGAYNSPLHF. The entire variable domain, with the rest obtained from reference TRBV19 and TRBJ1-6, is as follows: DGGITQSPKYLFRKEGQNVTLSCEQNLNHDAMYWYRQDPGQGLRLIYYSQIVNDFQKGDIAEGYSVSREKKESFPLTVTSAQKNPTAFYLCASQGAYNSPLHFGNGTRLTVT.

This chain uses TRBV19 with TRBJ2-5, with TRBD1 matching over 8 bases. The germline V gene encodes CDR1 LNHDA and CDR2 SQIVND (reference sequence). The CDR3 has 16 residues. J was trimmed by 0 bases and V by 3 bases; bases with no gene match: 6. In DNA form, the CDR3 reads TGTGCCAGTAGTATTGAGAGACAGGGGTACCAAGAGACCCAGTACTTC. Amino acid sequence: CASSIERQGYQETQYF. Filled out from reference TRBV19 and TRBJ2-5, the complete variable domain reads DGGITQSPKYLFRKEGQNVTLSCEQNLNHDAMYWYRQDPGQGLRLIYYSQIVNDFQKGDIAEGYSVSREKKESFPLTVTSAQKNPTAFYLCASSIERQGYQETQYFGPGTRLLVL.

CDR3 sequence: CASSRPGQASYEQYF. The CDR3 nucleotides are TGTGCCAGTAGTAGACCCGGACAGGCGTCCTACGAGCAGTACTTC. V is TRBV19 and J is TRBJ2-7; 7 bases align to TRBD1. The V segment lost 4 bases and the J segment 1 base; nucleotides outside the gene matches: 7. Germline V gene sequence: CDR1 LNHDA, CDR2 SQIVND (reference sequence). The length of the CDR3 is 15 residues.

This chain connects TRBV6-2 or TRBV6-3 to TRBJ1-2; 11 bases align to TRBD1. The ends lost 2 bases at V and 3 bases at J; junction bases unmatched: 8. Germline V CDR1 and CDR2: MNHEY, SVGEGT. This CDR3 comprises 17 residues. CDR3 sequence: CASSYGGQGEHDYGYTF. CDR3 nucleotides: TGTGCCAGCAGTTACGGGGGACAGGGGGAACACGACTATGGCTACACCTTC.

The sample holds one count of this clone. The rearrangement joins TRBV25-1 to TRBJ2-1; 7 bases line up with TRBD2. This CDR3 region has 14 residues. V lost 5 bases to trimming and J lost 2 bases; unmatched junction nucleotides: 3. The germline CDR1 and CDR2 sequences are MGHDK and SYGVNS. The CDR3 region has the DNA TGTGCCAGCAGTCCCGGGAGGACCTACAATGAGCAGTTCTTC. It specifies CASSPGRTYNEQFF.

This rearrangement joins TRBV3-1 (or the pseudogene TRBV3-2) to TRBJ2-5; unclear D gene. Germline CDR1 is LGHDT and CDR2 is YNNKEL (reference sequence). V shed 1 base and J shed 0 bases, with 9 bases lying between them. The CDR3 has 15 residues. The CDR3 is CASSQGVSDQETQYF. CDR3 nucleotides: TGTGCCAGCAGCCAAGGGGTGAGCGACCAAGAGACCCAGTACTTC.

The V and J genes are TRBV30 and TRBJ2-1, with D uncertain. The CDR3 loop spans 15 amino acids. Trimming left V 8 bases short and J 0 bases short, with 17 bases between. Germline CDR1 GTSNPN, CDR2 SVGIG (reference sequence). The CDR3 loop reads CAEADAESSYNEQFF. The CDR3, as DNA: TGTGCCGAGGCTGACGCCGAGAGCTCCTACAATGAGCAGTTCTTC.

CDR3 residues: CASSVEGGLGYGYTF. DNA of the CDR3: TGTGCCAGCAGCGTAGAGGGGGGGCTCGGCTATGGCTACACCTTC. This chain uses TRBV9 with TRBJ1-2, with D perhaps matching TRBD1 (6 bases). CDR1 and CDR2 from the germline V gene are SGDLS and YYNGEE. The CDR3 has 15 amino acids. V lost 0 bases and J 4 bases, leaving 13 bases between the germline ends.

The chain is built from TRBV18 and TRBJ2-1; 7 positions match TRBD2. Germline-derived CDR1 and CDR2 are KGHSH and LQKENI. The V and J ends lost 0 bases and 10 bases, in that order; junction bases with no gene match: 0. This CDR3 contains 12 residues. The CDR3 protein is CASSPPGLEQFF. The CDR3 nucleotides read TGTGCCAGCTCACCACCGGGACTAGAGCAGTTCTTC.

The J gene is TRBJ1-4, the V gene TRBV6-5, with TRBD1 matching over 10 bases. The CDR3 has 16 amino acids. Trimming at V came to 0 bases and at J to 6 bases, leaving 4 bases not matched to a gene. Per germline, CDR1 MNHEY and CDR2 SVGAGI. CDR3 sequence reads: CASSYSYGTGDEKLFF. The CDR3 bases are TGTGCCAGCAGTTACTCTTACGGGACAGGGGATGAAAAACTGTTTTTT.

This chain joins TRBV6-4 and TRBJ2-3; 8 bases map to TRBD1. V trimming: 5 bases; J trimming: 1 base; junction bases outside the gene matches: 2. CDR1 is MRHNA, CDR2 SNTAGT, per germline. The CDR3 spans 14 residues. The CDR3 bases are TGTGCCAGCAGTCAGACAGGGGGCACAGATACGCAGTATTTT. Translated: CASSQTGGTDTQYF.

In its sample, this clone was seen once. The chain is built from TRBV11-2 and TRBJ2-7, with 10 bases that match TRBD2. V trimming: 5 bases; J trimming: 4 bases; junction bases outside the gene matches: 5. Germline V gives CDR1 SGHAT, CDR2 FQNNGV. CDR3 size: 14 residues. Here the CDR3 DNA reads TGTGCCAGCAGCACCGGGACTAGCGAGTACGAGCAGTACGTC. It encodes CASSTGTSEYEQYV.

CDR3 coding DNA: TGTGCCAGCAGTATACGACAGATGGGTATGAACACTGAAGCTTTCTTT. It is translated as CASSIRQMGMNTEAFF. The rearrangement uses TRBV28 and TRBJ1-1, with a possible D match to TRBD1 (5 bases). V lost 5 bases and J lost 0, with 16 bases in between. This CDR3 is 16 amino acids long. Germline V gene data show CDR1 as MDHEN and CDR2 as SYDVKM.

This chain uses TRBV21-1 with TRBJ2-1; the listed D gene, TRBD1, was not tested against the DNA. TRBV21-1 is annotated as a pseudogene. The CDR3 sequence is 15 residues long. CDR3 residues: CASSKAGRRRYEQFF. CDR3 DNA sequence: TGTGCCAGCAGCAAAGCGGGCAGGCGCCGTTATGAGCAGTTCTTC.

The chain has TRBV18 and TRBJ1-3; no definite D call. The CDR3 is 15 amino acids. Germline V lookup: CDR1 KGHSH, CDR2 LQKENI. V lost 5 bases and J 0 bases, leaving 11 bases between the germline ends. DNA of the CDR3: TGTGCCAGCTCAACTCAGGTCCGCTCTGGAAACACCATATATTTT. It translates to CASSTQVRSGNTIYF.

J is TRBJ2-1 and V is TRBV5-6, with 9 positions matching TRBD1. Germline V gives CDR1 SGHDT, CDR2 YYEEEE. V was clipped by 2 bases and J by 3 bases; unmatched bases: 6. The CDR3 has 16 amino acids. CDR3 DNA sequence: TGTGCCAGCAGCTTTCTACAGGGGGCACTCTACAATGAGCAGTTCTTC. The encoded protein is CASSFLQGALYNEQFF.

The chain combines TRBV4-2 with TRBJ2-3; no clear D gene. In germline, CDR1 is LGHNA, CDR2 YNFKEQ. V lost 4 bases to trimming and J lost 2 bases, with 13 bases between them. The CDR3 totals 15 residues. The CDR3 reads CASSRQDKPTDTQYF. CDR3 nucleotide sequence: TGTGCCAGCAGCCGCCAAGACAAGCCCACAGATACGCAGTATTTT.

The genes are TRBV2 and TRBJ2-3, with 7 positions matching TRBD2. The CDR3 has 14 amino acids. Losses at the gene ends were 3 bases for V and 5 bases for J; bases not matched to a gene: 5. Per germline, CDR1 SNHLY and CDR2 FYNNEI. The CDR3 DNA reads as TGTGCCAGCAGTGAGCTCGGGAGGCTAGATACGCAGTATTTT. Its translation is CASSELGRLDTQYF.

The CDR3 loop reads CASSGPEGAGGYTF. CDR3 DNA: TGCGCCAGCAGCGGTCCCGAGGGGGCGGGAGGCTACACCTTC. V gene TRBV5-1 combines with J gene TRBJ1-2, with 7 bases fitting TRBD1. The ends lost 4 bases at V and 8 bases at J; junction bases unmatched: 11. This CDR3 is 14 amino acids long. Germline V gene sequence: CDR1 SGHRS, CDR2 YFSETQ.

The gene calls are TRBV29-1 and TRBJ1-4; TRBD1 is a possible D gene (6 bases). This CDR3 comprises 15 residues. Per the germline V gene, CDR1 is SQVTM and CDR2 is ANQGSEA. V shed 2 bases and J shed 7 bases, with 17 bases lying between them. CDR3 sequence reads: CSVETAAGVGEKLFF. Written as DNA, the CDR3 is TGCAGCGTTGAAACGGCGGCAGGGGTTGGTGAAAAACTGTTTTTT.

This clone was found a few times. J is TRBJ2-7 and V is TRBV11-2; 10 bases line up with TRBD2. CDR3 length: 16 residues. V gave up 5 bases and J gave up 2 bases; unmatched junction bases: 9. CDR1 is SGHAT, CDR2 FQNNGV, per germline. The CDR3 protein is CASSPLKREGPYEQYF. The CDR3 nucleotides read TGTGCCAGCAGCCCCCTGAAGCGGGAGGGCCCCTACGAGCAGTACTTC.

The CDR3 DNA follows: TGTGCCAGTAGTGACGACAGGGGGCATCGACCTAACTATGGCTACACCTTC. It yields the protein CASSDDRGHRPNYGYTF. The chain has TRBV19 and TRBJ1-2; 10 nucleotides line up with TRBD1. The CDR3 sequence is 17 residues long. Germline V gene sequence: CDR1 LNHDA, CDR2 SQIVND (reference sequence). The ends lost 5 bases at V and 0 bases at J; junction bases unmatched: 9.

The CDR3 loop reads CASSIVGGGRSGPQHF. The CDR3 region has the DNA TGTGCCAGTAGTATAGTGGGAGGTGGAAGATCCGGGCCCCAGCATTTT. The chain employs TRBV19 and TRBJ1-5; no reliable D call. V shed 1 base and J shed 9 bases, with 19 bases lying between them. CDR1 is LNHDA, CDR2 SQIVND, per germline (reference sequence). The CDR3 sequence is 16 residues long.

This clone was detected only a few times. V usage is TRBV10-3 and J usage is TRBJ1-4, with D possibly matching TRBD1 (5 bases). V was shortened by 6 bases and J by 0 bases, with 8 bases between the two germline ends. Per germline, CDR1 ENHRY and CDR2 SYGVKD. The CDR3 loop spans 14 amino acids. DNA of the CDR3: TGTGCCATCAGCCTGACAGCAACTAATGAAAAACTGTTTTTT. Translating gives CAISLTATNEKLFF.

The chain employs TRBV6-2 or TRBV6-3 and TRBJ2-5, with D possibly being TRBD1 (7 bases). V was pared by 2 bases and J by 2 bases, with 18 bases between. The germline V gene has CDR1 MNHEY and CDR2 SVGEGT. The CDR3 runs 17 residues. As DNA, the CDR3 is TGTGCCAGCAGTTACCCCAGAGCAGGGGGGATACAAGAGACCCAGTACTTC. It yields the protein CASSYPRAGGIQETQYF.

The V call is TRBV4-3, the J call TRBJ2-1; a possible D gene is TRBD2 (7 bases). The length of the CDR3 is 16 residues. From germline, CDR1 is LGHNA and CDR2 YSLEER. V was cut by 0 bases and J by 4 bases, with 13 bases left in between. The CDR3 here is CASSQEGGAGYNEQFF. The CDR3, as DNA: TGCGCCAGCAGCCAAGAGGGGGGGGCTGGGTACAATGAGCAGTTCTTC.

The chain is built from TRBV7-6 and TRBJ2-1, with a weak D call TRBD2 (5 bases). V was pared by 5 bases and J by 5 bases, with 16 bases between. The CDR3 consists of 15 residues. Germline V gene lookup returns CDR1 SGHVS and CDR2 FNYEAQ. The CDR3, as DNA: TGTGCCAGCAGCAATTTTCCGACTACCAACAATGAGCAGTTCTTC. It codes for CASSNFPTTNNEQFF.